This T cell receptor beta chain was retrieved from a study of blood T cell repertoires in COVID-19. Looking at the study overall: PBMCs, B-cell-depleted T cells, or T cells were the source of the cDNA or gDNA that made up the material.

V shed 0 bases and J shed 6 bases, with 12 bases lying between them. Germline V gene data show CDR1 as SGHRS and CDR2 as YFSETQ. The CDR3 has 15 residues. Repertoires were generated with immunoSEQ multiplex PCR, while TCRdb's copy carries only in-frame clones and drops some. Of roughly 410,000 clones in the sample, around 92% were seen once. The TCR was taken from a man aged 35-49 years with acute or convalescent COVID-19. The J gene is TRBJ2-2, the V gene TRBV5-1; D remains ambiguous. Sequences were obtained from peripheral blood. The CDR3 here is CASSLAPKRSGELFF. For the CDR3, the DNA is TGCGCCAGCAGCTTGGCGCCCAAGAGGTCCGGGGAGCTGTTTTTT. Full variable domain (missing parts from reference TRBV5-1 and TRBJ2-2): KAGVTQTPRYLIKTRGQQVTLSCSPISGHRSVSWYQQTPGQGLQFLFEYFSETQRNKGNFPGRFSGRQFSNSRSEMNVSTLELGDSALYLCASSLAPKRSGELFFGEGSRLTVL.